This T cell receptor (beta chain) was recovered during a study of cytomegalovirus exposure and HLA in healthy donors. General study results and limits: Within the 95 to 150 validation repertoires, first-cohort TCR clusters tended to co-occur, according to a later analysis. According to the study, about 180 TCR beta chains were cytomegalovirus-associated.

Germline loops: CDR1 SGHNT, CDR2 YYREEE (reference sequence). Trimming stripped 4 bases from V and 0 bases from J, with 13 bases between. The CDR3 covers 15 residues. Sequencing used immunoSEQ multiplex PCR; TCRdb keeps in-frame clones, though not all of them. This table holds 52,000 or so clones, about 88% found once. Comment on this clone: The antigen remains unidentified.

The TCR was taken from a woman between 18 and 29 years old in good health and CMV-seronegative. Specimen: PBMCs. The V and J genes are TRBV5-4 and TRBJ1-1, with a tentative D call TRBD1 (6 bases). As DNA, the CDR3 is TGTGCCAGCAGCCTGCAGGGGTCGATGAACACTGAAGCTTTCTTT. Translated, it gives CASSLQGSMNTEAFF.